This TCR beta chain was found in a study of blood T cell repertoires in COVID-19. Study at large: T cells, B-cell-depleted T cells, or PBMCs provided the cDNA or gDNA that served as material.

As to this clone: The same CDR3 arises from other DNA sequences in this sample as well.

Recruited during active infection, patients (from Seattle) were subsequently followed longitudinally. The CDR3 length is 14 residues. CDR1 and CDR2 (germline): SGHTA, FQGTGA. The junction had 3 bases not matched to a gene; V was cut back by 5 bases and J by 3 bases. Measured with immunoSEQ multiplex PCR; TCRdb has only the in-frame clones, and not every one. This table has about 220,000 clones, 82% appearing once. V gene TRBV7-3 combines with J gene TRBJ2-7, with 11 positions matching TRBD2. This receptor was taken from a woman older than 75 with COVID-19, enrolled during active disease. Material: peripheral blood. The CDR3 region has the DNA TGTGCCAGCAGCCGAGGGACTAGCGGCTACGAGCAGTACTTC. Amino acid sequence: CASSRGTSGYEQYF.